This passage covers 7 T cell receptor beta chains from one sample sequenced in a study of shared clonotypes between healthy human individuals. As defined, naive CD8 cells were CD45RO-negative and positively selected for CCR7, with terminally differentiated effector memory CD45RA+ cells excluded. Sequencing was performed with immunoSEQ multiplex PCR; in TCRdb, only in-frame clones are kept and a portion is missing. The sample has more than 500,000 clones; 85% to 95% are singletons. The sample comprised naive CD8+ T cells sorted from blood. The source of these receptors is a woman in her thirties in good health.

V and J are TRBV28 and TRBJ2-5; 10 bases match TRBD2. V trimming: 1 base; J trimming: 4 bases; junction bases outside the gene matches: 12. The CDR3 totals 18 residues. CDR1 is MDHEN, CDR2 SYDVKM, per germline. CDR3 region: CASSLSSASGRGRETQYF. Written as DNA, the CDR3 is TGTGCCAGCAGTTTATCCTCTGCTAGCGGGAGAGGGAGAGAGACCCAGTACTTC.

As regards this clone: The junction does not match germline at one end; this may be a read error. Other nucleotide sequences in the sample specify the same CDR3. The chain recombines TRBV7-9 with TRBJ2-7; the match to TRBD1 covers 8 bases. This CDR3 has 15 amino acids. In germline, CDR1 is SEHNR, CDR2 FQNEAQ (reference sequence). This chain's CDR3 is CASSHRDRYFYEQYF. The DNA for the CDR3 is TGCGCCAGCAGCCACCGGGACAGGTATTTCTACGAGCAGTACTTC.

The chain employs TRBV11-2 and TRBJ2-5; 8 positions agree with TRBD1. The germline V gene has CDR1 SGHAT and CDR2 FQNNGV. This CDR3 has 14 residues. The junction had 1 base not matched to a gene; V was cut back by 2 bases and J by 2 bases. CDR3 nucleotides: TGTGCCAGCAGCTTAACAGGGGGGCAAGAGACCCAGTACTTC. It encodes CASSLTGGQETQYF.

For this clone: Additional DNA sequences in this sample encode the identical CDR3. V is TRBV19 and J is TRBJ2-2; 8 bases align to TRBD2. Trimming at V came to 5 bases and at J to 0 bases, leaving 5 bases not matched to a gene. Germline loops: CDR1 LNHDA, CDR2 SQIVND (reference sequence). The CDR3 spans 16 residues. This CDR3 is CASSGLAGSNTGELFF. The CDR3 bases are TGTGCCAGTAGTGGCCTAGCGGGTTCGAACACCGGGGAGCTGTTTTTT. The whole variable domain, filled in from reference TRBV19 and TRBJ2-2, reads DGGITQSPKYLFRKEGQNVTLSCEQNLNHDAMYWYRQDPGQGLRLIYYSQIVNDFQKGDIAEGYSVSREKKESFPLTVTSAQKNPTAFYLCASSGLAGSNTGELFFGEGSRLTVL.

The CDR3 DNA is TGTGCCAGCAGTCTAGGGACAGGTGCTCAGCCCCAGCATTTT. Protein: CASSLGTGAQPQHF. This chain joins TRBV28 and TRBJ1-5; 8 bases map to TRBD1. The germline CDR1 and CDR2 sequences are MDHEN and SYDVKM. Trimming took 5 bases from V and 6 from J; bases not matched to a gene: 6. This CDR3 contains 14 residues. The full variable domain, completed using reference TRBV28 and TRBJ1-5, is DVKVTQSSRYLVKRTGEKVFLECVQDMDHENMFWYRQDPGLGLRLIYFSYDVKMKEKGDIPEGYSVSREKKERFSLILESASTNQTSMYLCASSLGTGAQPQHFGDGTRLSIL.

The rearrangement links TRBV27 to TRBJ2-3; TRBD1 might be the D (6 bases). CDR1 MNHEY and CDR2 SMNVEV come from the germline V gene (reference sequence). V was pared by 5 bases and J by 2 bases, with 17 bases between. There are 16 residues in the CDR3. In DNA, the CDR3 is TGTGCCAGCAGTCCAACCGCAGGGGCTCACACAGATACGCAGTATTTT. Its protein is CASSPTAGAHTDTQYF.

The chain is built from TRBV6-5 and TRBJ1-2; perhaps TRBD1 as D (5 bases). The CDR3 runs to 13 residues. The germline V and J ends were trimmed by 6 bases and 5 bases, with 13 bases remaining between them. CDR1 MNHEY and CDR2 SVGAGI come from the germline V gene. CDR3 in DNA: TGTGCCAGCAGCTCGGGGGGGGATTATGGCTACACCTTC. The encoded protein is CASSSGGDYGYTF.